This T cell receptor (beta chain) was sequenced in a study of cytomegalovirus exposure and HLA in healthy donors. Study outcomes and limitations: Reports showed the classifier diagnosing cytomegalovirus status with high specificity and sensitivity. Some V segments (TRBV6-2 and TRBV6-3 among them) were excluded as indistinguishable. Accurate prediction of most subjects' HLA-A and HLA-B alleles from TCR beta sequences was reported. Rare sequences made up most TCRs, while some public TCRs were found in many donors.

With regard to this clone: The antigen is not known.

PCR used 60 Vbeta primers and 13 Jbeta primers. Data came from immunoSEQ multiplex PCR; TCRdb stores just in-frame clones and leaves some out. The table records under 200,000 clones, about four fifths of them present only once. The germline CDR1 and CDR2 sequences are SGHRS and YFSETQ. The CDR3 spans 15 residues. The sequenced sample consisted of PBMCs. This receptor was taken from a man aged 25-45 years in good health and CMV-seronegative. V is TRBV5-1 and J is TRBJ2-5, with D possibly matching TRBD2 (5 bases). The assigned J gene may be wrong: the sequence end matches TRBJ2-7 better. The CDR3 here is CASSRDGLAYYEQYF. The CDR3 coding sequence is TGCGCCAGCAGCCGCGACGGTCTAGCCTACTACGAGCAGTACTTC.